This T cell receptor (beta chain) was sequenced in a study of T cell responses to AZD1222 COVID-19 vaccine. Measured with immunoSEQ multiplex PCR; TCRdb has only the in-frame clones, and not every one. This table holds 45,000 to 70,000 clones, 75% to 90% found once. There are 15 residues in the CDR3. With 4 bases clipped from V and 4 bases from J, the junction kept 8 bases outside the gene matches. The germline CDR1 and CDR2 sequences are MNHEY and SVGAGI. Sequenced here: peripheral blood, sampled on day 0 of AZD1222 vaccination. The chain carries TRBV6-5 and TRBJ2-7, with 9 bases lining up with TRBD1. The receptor was derived from an adult in good health. The CDR3: CASSSYRGPQYEQYF. In nucleotides, the CDR3 is TGTGCCAGCAGTTCGTACAGGGGGCCGCAATACGAGCAGTACTTC.